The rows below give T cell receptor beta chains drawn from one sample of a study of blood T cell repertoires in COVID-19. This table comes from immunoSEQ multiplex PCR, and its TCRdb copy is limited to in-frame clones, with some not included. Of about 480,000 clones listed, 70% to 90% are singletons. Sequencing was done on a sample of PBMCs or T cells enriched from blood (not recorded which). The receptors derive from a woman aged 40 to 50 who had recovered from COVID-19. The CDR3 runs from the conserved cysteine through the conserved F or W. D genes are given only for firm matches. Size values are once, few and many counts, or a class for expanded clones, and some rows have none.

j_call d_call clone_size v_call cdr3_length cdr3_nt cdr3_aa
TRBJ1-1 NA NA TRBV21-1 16 TGTGCCAGCAGCAAAATCCTCAACAGGGAGTGCACTGAAGCTTTCTTT CASSKILNRECTEAFF
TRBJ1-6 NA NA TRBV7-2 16 TGTGCCAGCAGGGATGACACGGGGGGTGTGAGTTCACCCCTCCACTTT CASRDDTGGVSSPLHF
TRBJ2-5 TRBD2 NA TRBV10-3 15 TGTGCCATCAGTGGAACACTAGCGGGAGATGGGACCCAGTACTTC CAISGTLAGDGTQYF
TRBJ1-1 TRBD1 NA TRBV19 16 TGTGCCAGTAAAAGCCGAGCTACAGGGGGCGTCGCTGAAGCTTTCTTT CASKSRATGGVAEAFF
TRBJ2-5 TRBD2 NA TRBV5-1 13 TGCGCCAGCAGCTTTGGACTAGGAGAGACCCAGTACTTC CASSFGLGETQYF
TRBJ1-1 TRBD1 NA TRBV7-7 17 TGTGCCAGCTCTGACACCTCCTCAGGACAGGCAAACCGTGAAGCTTTCTTT CASSDTSSGQANREAFF
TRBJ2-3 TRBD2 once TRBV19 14 TGTGCCAGTAGTATTGGACTAGCCACAGATACGCAGTATTTT CASSIGLATDTQYF
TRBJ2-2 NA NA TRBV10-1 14 TGCGCCAGCAGTGAGACAGGGTCCACCGGGGAGCTGTTTTTT CASSETGSTGELFF
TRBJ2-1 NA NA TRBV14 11 TGTGCCTGCGGAATGGTAAATGAGCAGTTCTTC CACGMVNEQFF
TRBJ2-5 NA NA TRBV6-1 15 TGTGCCAGCAGTGAAGCACCACGGACAGAAGAGACCCAGTACTTC CASSEAPRTEETQYF
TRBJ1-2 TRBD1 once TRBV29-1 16 TGCAGCGTTGGCAGGGCCCCGGACAGGGTCGGGTATGGCTACACCTTC CSVGRAPDRVGYGYTF
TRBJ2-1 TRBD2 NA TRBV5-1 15 TGCGCCAGCAGCTTGACCGGGACTAGCGGAGCAGAGCAGTTCTTC CASSLTGTSGAEQFF
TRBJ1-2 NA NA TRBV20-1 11 TGCAGTGCTCCCGGGACATCAGGCTACACCTTC CSAPGTSGYTF
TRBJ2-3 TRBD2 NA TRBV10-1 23 TGCGCCAGCAGTGAGTCCGTGACAGGGGATCTTCCGATAGCGGGAGGGAACACAGATACGCAGTATTTT CASSESVTGDLPIAGGNTDTQYF
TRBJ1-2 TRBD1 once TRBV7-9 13 TGTGCCAGCAGCCGACAGGGGATTTACGGCTACACCTTC CASSRQGIYGYTF
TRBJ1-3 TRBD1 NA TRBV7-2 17 TGTGCCAGCAGCCCCCCCGGGGACAGAGTCTCTGGAAACACCATATATTTT CASSPPGDRVSGNTIYF
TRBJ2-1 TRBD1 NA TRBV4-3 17 TGCGCCAGCAGCCAACATAATCCCGGGACAGGGATCAATGAGCAGTTCTTC CASSQHNPGTGINEQFF
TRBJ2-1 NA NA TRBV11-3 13 TGTGCCAGCAGCTTCGACAACCACAATGAGCAGTTCTTC CASSFDNHNEQFF
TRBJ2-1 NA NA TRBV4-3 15 TGCGCCAGCAGCCAAGGGACTCATACCTACTGGGGTCAGTTCTTC CASSQGTHTYWGQFF
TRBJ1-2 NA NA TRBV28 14 TGTGCCAGCAGTTTATCCAGGGTTTTGGATGGCTACACCTTC CASSLSRVLDGYTF
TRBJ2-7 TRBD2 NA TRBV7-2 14 TGTGCCAGCAGCTTAGCGGGAGGGGTGGACGAGCAGTACTTC CASSLAGGVDEQYF
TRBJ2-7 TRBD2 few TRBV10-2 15 TGCGCCAGCAGTGAGAGACTAGCGGTGACCTACGAGCAGTACTTC CASSERLAVTYEQYF
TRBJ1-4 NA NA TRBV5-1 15 TGCGCCAGCAGCTTGGGTGGAGGGGATAATGAAAAACTGTTTTTT CASSLGGGDNEKLFF
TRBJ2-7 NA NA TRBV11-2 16 TGTGCCAGCAGCTTACTGGCCCATCAAATGGCCTACGAGCAGTACTTC CASSLLAHQMAYEQYF
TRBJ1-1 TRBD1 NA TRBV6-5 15 TGTGCCAGCAAAGGGACAGGGTACATGAACACTGAAGCTTTCTTT CASKGTGYMNTEAFF
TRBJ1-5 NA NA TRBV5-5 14 TGTGCCAGCAGCTTGGTTGGGGCAGGGGAGCCCCAGCATTTT CASSLVGAGEPQHF
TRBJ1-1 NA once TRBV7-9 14 TGTGCCAGCAGCTTAAAGATCGGGAGTCCTGAAGCTTTCTTT CASSLKIGSPEAFF
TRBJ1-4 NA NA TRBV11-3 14 TGTGCCAGCAGCTTACCCGGGGAAGGGGAAAAACTGTTTTTT CASSLPGEGEKLFF
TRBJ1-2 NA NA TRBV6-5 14 TGTGCCAGCAGTCTGATGGGCCCCGGAGGAAGCTACACCTTC CASSLMGPGGSYTF
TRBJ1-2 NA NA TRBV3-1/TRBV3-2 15 TGTGCCAGCAGCCAAGCAAGTGCCCGAGTCTATGGCTACACCTTC CASSQASARVYGYTF
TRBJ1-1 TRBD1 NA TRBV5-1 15 TGCGCCAGCAGCGCCGGGACAGGTGGACGCACTGAAGCTTTCTTT CASSAGTGGRTEAFF
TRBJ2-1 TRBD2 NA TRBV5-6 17 TGTGCCAGCAGCTTGGCTCGACTAGCGGGAGGATTGAATGAGCAGTTCTTC CASSLARLAGGLNEQFF
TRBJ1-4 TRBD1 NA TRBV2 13 TGTGCCAGCGGAAGACAGGGGGATGAAAAACTGTTTTTT CASGRQGDEKLFF
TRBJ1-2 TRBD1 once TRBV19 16 TGTGCCAGTAGTTCCCTAGACAGGGAAATTGGCTATGGCTACACCTTC CASSSLDREIGYGYTF
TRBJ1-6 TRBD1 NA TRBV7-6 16 TGTGCCAGCAGCTCTCCCCTCCGGGACAGAAATTCACCCCTCCACTTT CASSSPLRDRNSPLHF
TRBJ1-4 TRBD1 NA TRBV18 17 TGTGCCAGCTCAACCAGGGGACAGGTCGTCGTTAATGAAAAACTGTTTTTT CASSTRGQVVVNEKLFF
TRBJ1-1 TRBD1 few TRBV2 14 TGTGCCAGCAGCTCACAGGGGGCAGACACTGAAGCTTTCTTT CASSSQGADTEAFF
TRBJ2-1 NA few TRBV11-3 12 TGTGCCGTTGGGACAAATTACAATGAGCAGTTCTTC CAVGTNYNEQFF
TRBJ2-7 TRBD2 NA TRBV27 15 TGTGCCAGCAGCTGGGGACTAGCGGGAGTCCAGGAGCAGTACTTC CASSWGLAGVQEQYF
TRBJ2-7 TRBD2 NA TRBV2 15 TGTGCCAGCAGTGCCGGGACTAGCGGAACCTACGAGCAGTACTTC CASSAGTSGTYEQYF
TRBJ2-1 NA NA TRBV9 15 TGTGCCAGCAGCGTAGGCCCGGAAGCGAGTTATGAGCAGTTCTTC CASSVGPEASYEQFF
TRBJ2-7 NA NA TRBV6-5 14 TGTGCCAGCAGAAGTGGAGCTGCAAACTACGAGCAGTACTTC CASRSGAANYEQYF
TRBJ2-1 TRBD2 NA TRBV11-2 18 TGTGCCAGCAGCTTAGGTCCCGGGACTAGCGGGAGTGTGAATGAGCAGTTCTTC CASSLGPGTSGSVNEQFF
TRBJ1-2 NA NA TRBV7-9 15 TGTGCCAGCAGCTTCTCATTCGTTGAGGGGGATGGCTACACCTTC CASSFSFVEGDGYTF
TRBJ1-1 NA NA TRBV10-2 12 TGCGCCAGCAGAGGGGGTTTGACTGAAGCTTTCTTT CASRGGLTEAFF
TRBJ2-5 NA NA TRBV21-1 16 TGTGCCAGTAATACCGGGACAGGGATGTTGCAAGAGACCCAGTACTTC CASNTGTGMLQETQYF
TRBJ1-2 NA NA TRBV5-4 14 TGTGCCAGCAGCTTTCAGGGTAATGACTATGGCTACACCTTC CASSFQGNDYGYTF
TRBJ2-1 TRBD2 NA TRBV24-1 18 TGTGCCACCAGTGACCCCAGAGGTGGAAGCGGGAGCTACAATGAGCAGTTCTTC CATSDPRGGSGSYNEQFF
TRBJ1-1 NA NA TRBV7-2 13 TGTGCCAGCAGATTGGGGGGGAACACTGAAGCTTTCTTT CASRLGGNTEAFF
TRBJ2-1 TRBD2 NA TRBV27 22 TGTGCCAGCAGTCCCTACCCCCCGACAGGGATCCTAACTAGCGGGAGACGCCATGAGCAGTTCTTC CASSPYPPTGILTSGRRHEQFF
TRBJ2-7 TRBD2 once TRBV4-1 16 TGCGCCAGCAGCCAAGGCCTGACTAGCGTAATTTACGAGCAGTACTTC CASSQGLTSVIYEQYF
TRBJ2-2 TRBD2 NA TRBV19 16 TGTGCCAGTAGTTTACTAGCGGGATCGAACACCGGGGAGCTGTTTTTT CASSLLAGSNTGELFF
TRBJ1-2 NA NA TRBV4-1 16 TGCGCCAGCAGCCAAGACCTGATTAACAGGGCTGGGGGCTACACCTTC CASSQDLINRAGGYTF
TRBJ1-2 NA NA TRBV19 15 TGTGCCAGTAGTATGATGGGCAGGGCTAACTATGGCTACACCTTC CASSMMGRANYGYTF
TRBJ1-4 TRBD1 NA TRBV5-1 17 TGCGCCAGCAGCCCCAGGGGAAGACAGGGGAGCGGTGAAAAACTGTTTTTT CASSPRGRQGSGEKLFF
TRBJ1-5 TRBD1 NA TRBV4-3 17 TGCGCCAGCAGCCAAGATTACGGACAGGGGGCGAGTCAGCCCCAGCATTTT CASSQDYGQGASQPQHF
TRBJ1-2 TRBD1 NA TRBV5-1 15 TGCGCCAGCAGCTTGGGCATGACAGGGGGTTATGGCTACACCTTC CASSLGMTGGYGYTF
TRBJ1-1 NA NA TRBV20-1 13 TGCAGTGCTAGTTTTTCAGGGAACACTGAAGCTTTCTTT CSASFSGNTEAFF
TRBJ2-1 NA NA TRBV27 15 TGTGCCAGCAGTTTAGCAGGGATCCGATACAATGAGCAGTTCTTC CASSLAGIRYNEQFF
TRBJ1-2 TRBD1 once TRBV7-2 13 TGTGCCAGCAGCTTCCAGGGGGACTATGGCTACACCTTC CASSFQGDYGYTF